This is a list of T cell receptor beta chains from one sample in a study of CD4 T cells in relation to SARS-CoV-2 and coronaviruses. These receptors have no known antigen. The repertoire was sequenced with immunoSEQ multiplex PCR; TCRdb's copy has only in-frame clones and lacks some. The sample consists of more than 20,000 clones, 78% of them appearing once. The sample was CD4+ T cells from PBMCs, cultured in vitro. The origin of the receptors is a human donor in good health. Each CDR3 is given without its conserved first and last residue.

j_call: TRBJ2-1; v_call: TRBV5-1; cdr3_aa: ASSLGGPSFDEQF
j_call: TRBJ2-1; v_call: TRBV5-1; cdr3_aa: ASSVDPAPYNEQF
j_call: TRBJ2-5; v_call: TRBV5-5; cdr3_aa: ASSWLASQETQY
j_call: TRBJ2-5; v_call: TRBV9; cdr3_aa: ASSLGLAQETQY
j_call: TRBJ2-1; v_call: TRBV4-2; cdr3_aa: ASSQLAGGDYNEQF
j_call: TRBJ2-4; v_call: TRBV10-3; cdr3_aa: AISRTGTSGTQNIQY
j_call: TRBJ1-1; v_call: TRBV6-6; cdr3_aa: ASSYETAYTEAF
j_call: TRBJ2-5; v_call: TRBV9; cdr3_aa: ASSPGTAQETQY
j_call: TRBJ2-2; v_call: TRBV2; cdr3_aa: ASAYTGELF
j_call: TRBJ2-7; v_call: TRBV12-5; cdr3_aa: ASGLGRMSGDEQY
j_call: TRBJ2-7; v_call: TRBV5-4; cdr3_aa: ASSLAGRSEQY
j_call: TRBJ2-5; v_call: TRBV5-1; cdr3_aa: ASSSKDGQETQY
j_call: TRBJ1-5; v_call: TRBV5-6; cdr3_aa: ASSWGRTGQPQH
j_call: TRBJ1-5; v_call: TRBV6-1; cdr3_aa: ASSDRDAGNQPQH
j_call: TRBJ1-2; v_call: TRBV3-1/TRBV3-2; cdr3_aa: ATRGGVGLNYDGYT
j_call: TRBJ2-2; v_call: TRBV9; cdr3_aa: ASSGTGMTGELF
j_call: TRBJ2-1; v_call: TRBV6-2/TRBV6-3; cdr3_aa: ASSYPSGPRSEQF
j_call: TRBJ2-2; v_call: TRBV27; cdr3_aa: ASSTGQGRTGELF
j_call: TRBJ2-5; v_call: TRBV14; cdr3_aa: ASSPLGLAEETQY
j_call: TRBJ1-2; v_call: TRBV7-8; cdr3_aa: ASSLGRTYGYT
j_call: TRBJ1-2; v_call: TRBV30; cdr3_aa: ARGTSGVRYT
j_call: TRBJ1-2; v_call: TRBV3-1/TRBV3-2; cdr3_aa: ASSQESGGPNYGYT
j_call: TRBJ1-2; v_call: TRBV28; cdr3_aa: ASSRSSGYT
j_call: TRBJ2-7; v_call: TRBV5-1; cdr3_aa: ASSPTSGSEQY
j_call: TRBJ1-2; v_call: TRBV7-8; cdr3_aa: ASSLARFGQDRYGYT
j_call: TRBJ1-1; v_call: TRBV6-5; cdr3_aa: ASSYTKGRTEAF
j_call: TRBJ2-1; v_call: TRBV27; cdr3_aa: ASSLNRASNEQF
j_call: TRBJ1-5; v_call: TRBV19; cdr3_aa: ASSMWRDQPQH
j_call: TRBJ1-1; v_call: TRBV5-1; cdr3_aa: ASSFTWGGTEAF
j_call: TRBJ1-5; v_call: TRBV19; cdr3_aa: ASSSRQQGSNQPQH
j_call: TRBJ2-3; v_call: TRBV30; cdr3_aa: AWRATDTDTQY
j_call: TRBJ2-2; v_call: TRBV6-6; cdr3_aa: ASKTARDTGELF